This is a list of T cell receptor beta chains from one sample in a study of CD8 T cells in ankylosing spondylitis. TCRdb re-derived calls from the 5' RACE reads in MiXCR, one entry per CDR3 protein. There are some 130,000 distinct CDR3 sequences in the sample; roughly 8.8% occur only once, and more than 3% lies in the top ten. Sequencing used blood, either unsorted or a sorted T cell fraction (not recorded which). The receptors shown here come from a male donor with ankylosing spondylitis or in good health (not recorded which). Both conserved end residues are part of each CDR3. A D gene is named only where the DNA matches it firmly. Size tells how often a clone was seen (once, few, many) or the class of an expanded clone, and some rows leave it out.

d_gene: .
abundance: .
v_gene: TRBV4-1
len: 13
j_gene: TRBJ2-7
CDR3aa: CASSQPTRGEQYF
CDR3nt: TGCGCCAGCAGCCAACCGACTAGAGGCGAGCAGTACTTC

d_gene: .
abundance: many
v_gene: TRBV29-1
len: 13
j_gene: TRBJ2-5
CDR3aa: CSVETGGGETQYF
CDR3nt: TGCAGCGTAGAAACCGGGGGCGGTGAGACCCAGTACTTC

d_gene: .
abundance: many
v_gene: TRBV5-4
len: 16
j_gene: TRBJ1-1
CDR3aa: CASSSLSGRRSTEAFF
CDR3nt: TGTGCCAGCAGCTCGCTAAGTGGCCGGCGGAGCACTGAAGCTTTCTTT

d_gene: TRBD2
abundance: many
v_gene: TRBV2
len: 14
j_gene: TRBJ2-3
CDR3aa: CASSVPSGSDTQYF
CDR3nt: TGTGCCAGCAGTGTTCCTAGCGGGAGTGATACGCAGTATTTT

d_gene: .
abundance: .
v_gene: TRBV7-2
len: 16
j_gene: TRBJ2-6
CDR3aa: CASSLVPAPGANVLTF
CDR3nt: TGTGCCAGCAGCTTAGTTCCTGCCCCTGGGGCCAACGTCCTGACTTTC

d_gene: TRBD2
abundance: .
v_gene: TRBV20-1
len: 15
j_gene: TRBJ2-7
CDR3aa: CSAREPLAGGKEQYF
CDR3nt: TGCAGTGCTAGAGAGCCACTAGCGGGAGGGAAAGAGCAGTACTTC

d_gene: .
abundance: many
v_gene: TRBV12-3/TRBV12-4
len: 12
j_gene: TRBJ2-5
CDR3aa: CASSPRKETQYF
CDR3nt: TGTGCCAGCAGCCCTCGTAAGGAGACCCAGTACTTC

d_gene: .
abundance: few
v_gene: TRBV7-2
len: 16
j_gene: TRBJ2-6
CDR3aa: CASTPSMTSGANVLTF
CDR3nt: TGTGCCAGCACCCCCAGTATGACCTCTGGGGCCAACGTCCTGACTTTC

d_gene: .
abundance: many
v_gene: TRBV29-1
len: 12
j_gene: TRBJ2-7
CDR3aa: CSVRAAAYEQYF
CDR3nt: TGCAGCGTAAGAGCGGCAGCCTACGAGCAGTACTTC

d_gene: TRBD1
abundance: .
v_gene: TRBV5-1
len: 15
j_gene: TRBJ2-7
CDR3aa: CASSYGQGASYEQYF
CDR3nt: TGCGCCAGCAGCTACGGACAGGGGGCATCCTACGAGCAGTACTTC

d_gene: TRBD1
abundance: .
v_gene: TRBV29-1
len: 13
j_gene: TRBJ1-3
CDR3aa: CSVGTGPGNAIYF
CDR3nt: TGCAGCGTTGGGACAGGACCTGGAAACGCCATATATTTT

d_gene: TRBD1
abundance: many
v_gene: TRBV5-1
len: 14
j_gene: TRBJ1-2
CDR3aa: CASSEGQVNYGYTF
CDR3nt: TGCGCCAGCAGCGAGGGACAGGTAAACTATGGCTACACCTTC

d_gene: .
abundance: .
v_gene: TRBV29-1
len: 14
j_gene: TRBJ2-4
CDR3aa: CSVPRKGDANIQYF
CDR3nt: TGCAGCGTTCCCCGTAAGGGTGACGCAAACATTCAGTACTTC

d_gene: .
abundance: .
v_gene: TRBV15
len: 15
j_gene: TRBJ1-1
CDR3aa: CATSSRRGGSGSAFF
CDR3nt: TGTGCCACCAGCAGCCGGCGGGGGGGCTCAGGTTCAGCTTTCTTT

d_gene: .
abundance: many
v_gene: TRBV20-1
len: 14
j_gene: TRBJ2-5
CDR3aa: CSATDGAEGETQYF
CDR3nt: TGCAGTGCTACCGACGGAGCGGAGGGAGAGACCCAGTACTTC

d_gene: .
abundance: few
v_gene: TRBV11-1
len: 17
j_gene: TRBJ2-5
CDR3aa: CASSQNQGPPGDKTQYF
CDR3nt: TGTGCCAGCAGCCAAAATCAGGGACCCCCCGGCGATAAGACCCAGTACTTC

d_gene: TRBD2
abundance: many
v_gene: TRBV5-5
len: 16
j_gene: TRBJ2-3
CDR3aa: CASSFGGRARTDTQYF
CDR3nt: TGTGCCAGCAGCTTCGGCGGGAGGGCCCGTACAGATACGCAGTATTTT

d_gene: TRBD1
abundance: many
v_gene: TRBV5-6
len: 14
j_gene: TRBJ2-7
CDR3aa: CASSQWDRFYEQYF
CDR3nt: TGTGCCAGCAGCCAGTGGGACAGGTTCTACGAGCAGTACTTC

d_gene: .
abundance: few
v_gene: TRBV27
len: 15
j_gene: TRBJ2-7
CDR3aa: CASRDPGTRRYEQYF
CDR3nt: TGTGCCAGCAGAGATCCCGGGACAAGAAGGTACGAGCAGTACTTC

d_gene: TRBD1
abundance: .
v_gene: TRBV20-1
len: 15
j_gene: TRBJ2-1
CDR3aa: CSARRQGVPYNEQFF
CDR3nt: TGCAGTGCTAGAAGGCAGGGGGTTCCCTACAATGAGCAGTTCTTC

d_gene: TRBD2
abundance: many
v_gene: TRBV7-2
len: 15
j_gene: TRBJ2-1
CDR3aa: CASSAPGLAWVEQFF
CDR3nt: TGTGCCAGCAGCGCTCCGGGACTAGCGTGGGTTGAGCAGTTCTTC

d_gene: TRBD2
abundance: few
v_gene: TRBV15
len: 18
j_gene: TRBJ2-1
CDR3aa: CATSRDPDLAGGRNEQFF
CDR3nt: TGTGCCACCAGCAGAGACCCGGATCTAGCGGGAGGGCGGAATGAGCAGTTCTTC

d_gene: TRBD2
abundance: many
v_gene: TRBV12-3/TRBV12-4
len: 16
j_gene: TRBJ2-1
CDR3aa: CASSLGLAGPHNEQFF
CDR3nt: TGTGCCAGCAGTTTAGGGCTAGCGGGACCCCACAATGAGCAGTTCTTC

d_gene: TRBD2
abundance: few
v_gene: TRBV20-1
len: 16
j_gene: TRBJ2-1
CDR3aa: CSARSMGLAGEGEQFF
CDR3nt: TGCAGTGCTAGATCCATGGGGTTAGCGGGAGAAGGTGAGCAGTTCTTC

d_gene: TRBD1
abundance: many
v_gene: TRBV5-1
len: 20
j_gene: TRBJ1-5
CDR3aa: CASSLAPLGQGAFTNQPQHF
CDR3nt: TGCGCCAGCAGCTTGGCCCCCCTGGGACAGGGGGCGTTCACTAATCAGCCCCAGCATTTT

d_gene: .
abundance: once
v_gene: TRBV7-9
len: 13
j_gene: TRBJ1-1
CDR3aa: CASSLGGRLEAFF
CDR3nt: TGTGCCAGCAGCTTAGGGGGACGGCTTGAAGCTTTCTTT

d_gene: TRBD2
abundance: many
v_gene: TRBV7-2
len: 16
j_gene: TRBJ2-3
CDR3aa: CASSLNGGSVSDTQYF
CDR3nt: TGTGCCAGCAGCTTAAACGGCGGGAGTGTATCAGATACGCAGTATTTT

d_gene: TRBD1
abundance: many
v_gene: TRBV5-1
len: 14
j_gene: TRBJ2-5
CDR3aa: CASSLTGGRETQYF
CDR3nt: TGCGCCAGCAGCTTGACAGGGGGCCGGGAGACCCAGTACTTC

d_gene: .
abundance: .
v_gene: TRBV5-6
len: 15
j_gene: TRBJ1-4
CDR3aa: CASSGNRDPGEKLFF
CDR3nt: TGTGCCAGCAGCGGGAACCGGGACCCCGGGGAAAAACTGTTTTTT

d_gene: TRBD1
abundance: .
v_gene: TRBV5-5
len: 17
j_gene: TRBJ2-6
CDR3aa: CASSFLTGGFGANVLTF
CDR3nt: TGTGCCAGCAGCTTCCTGACAGGGGGCTTTGGGGCCAACGTCCTGACTTTC

d_gene: .
abundance: few
v_gene: TRBV5-1
len: 15
j_gene: TRBJ1-6
CDR3aa: CASSNRPRPFEPLHF
CDR3nt: TGCGCCAGCAGCAACCGGCCCCGACCATTTGAGCCCCTCCACTTT

d_gene: .
abundance: .
v_gene: TRBV20-1
len: 11
j_gene: TRBJ1-1
CDR3aa: CSARDKDKAFF
CDR3nt: TGCAGTGCTAGAGATAAAGACAAAGCTTTCTTT

d_gene: .
abundance: .
v_gene: TRBV5-1
len: 16
j_gene: TRBJ2-1
CDR3aa: CASSLVPGQFYNEQFF
CDR3nt: TGCGCCAGCAGCTTGGTTCCAGGGCAGTTCTACAATGAGCAGTTCTTC

d_gene: TRBD2
abundance: few
v_gene: TRBV15
len: 16
j_gene: TRBJ2-5
CDR3aa: CATSRDFAGGQETQYF
CDR3nt: TGTGCCACCAGCAGAGATTTTGCGGGGGGGCAAGAGACCCAGTACTTC

d_gene: .
abundance: many
v_gene: TRBV7-9
len: 11
j_gene: TRBJ2-7
CDR3aa: CASSSMGGAYF
CDR3nt: TGTGCCAGCAGCTCCATGGGGGGGGCGTACTTC

d_gene: .
abundance: few
v_gene: TRBV7-2
len: 15
j_gene: TRBJ2-3
CDR3aa: CASSVLSGFTDTQYF
CDR3nt: TGTGCCAGCAGCGTCCTTAGCGGATTCACAGATACGCAGTATTTT

d_gene: TRBD1
abundance: many
v_gene: TRBV29-1
len: 14
j_gene: TRBJ2-3
CDR3aa: CSVEGRGRPDTQYF
CDR3nt: TGCAGCGTTGAAGGCAGGGGGCGCCCAGATACGCAGTATTTT

d_gene: .
abundance: .
v_gene: TRBV11-2
len: 19
j_gene: TRBJ2-4
CDR3aa: CASVNGPTGTNIAKNIQYF
CDR3nt: TGTGCCAGCGTCAACGGACCTACAGGGACCAATATAGCCAAAAACATTCAGTACTTC

d_gene: TRBD1
abundance: many
v_gene: TRBV5-1
len: 16
j_gene: TRBJ2-5
CDR3aa: CASSRGDRGLLETQYF
CDR3nt: TGCGCCAGCAGCCGAGGAGACAGGGGGCTTCTCGAGACCCAGTACTTC

d_gene: .
abundance: .
v_gene: TRBV2
len: 15
j_gene: TRBJ2-7
CDR3aa: CASSEAAGPGYEQYF
CDR3nt: TGTGCCAGCAGTGAAGCGGCAGGACCTGGCTACGAGCAGTACTTC

d_gene: TRBD2
abundance: many
v_gene: TRBV9
len: 15
j_gene: TRBJ2-5
CDR3aa: CASSVGSSGSETQYF
CDR3nt: TGTGCCAGCAGCGTAGGTAGTAGCGGGAGTGAGACCCAGTACTTC

d_gene: .
abundance: many
v_gene: TRBV20-1
len: 14
j_gene: TRBJ1-1
CDR3aa: CSARDSRSNTEAFF
CDR3nt: TGCAGTGCTAGAGATTCTCGGTCGAACACTGAAGCTTTCTTT

d_gene: .
abundance: many
v_gene: TRBV20-1
len: 14
j_gene: TRBJ1-1
CDR3aa: CSASPRPANTEAFF
CDR3nt: TGCAGTGCTAGTCCCAGGCCCGCGAACACTGAAGCTTTCTTT

d_gene: .
abundance: .
v_gene: TRBV10-3
len: 12
j_gene: TRBJ2-1
CDR3aa: CAIQLAENEQFF
CDR3nt: TGTGCCATTCAACTAGCAGAAAATGAGCAGTTCTTC

d_gene: TRBD2
abundance: .
v_gene: TRBV7-2
len: 17
j_gene: TRBJ2-7
CDR3aa: CASSLRISQGLAGEQYF
CDR3nt: TGTGCCAGCAGCTTAAGGATTTCGCAGGGACTAGCGGGAGAGCAGTACTTC

d_gene: .
abundance: .
v_gene: TRBV11-1
len: 18
j_gene: TRBJ2-7
CDR3aa: CASSLVAGDLHTSYEQYF
CDR3nt: TGTGCCAGCAGCTTAGTGGCAGGGGACCTACACACCTCCTACGAGCAGTACTTC

d_gene: .
abundance: few
v_gene: TRBV20-1
len: 16
j_gene: TRBJ1-6
CDR3aa: CSAEEMEGAYNSPLHF
CDR3nt: TGCAGTGCAGAAGAGATGGAGGGCGCTTATAATTCACCCCTCCACTTT

d_gene: TRBD1
abundance: many
v_gene: TRBV5-1
len: 14
j_gene: TRBJ1-1
CDR3aa: CASSRTTGDTEAFF
CDR3nt: TGCGCCAGCAGCAGGACGACAGGGGACACTGAAGCTTTCTTT

d_gene: TRBD2
abundance: few
v_gene: TRBV12-3/TRBV12-4
len: 15
j_gene: TRBJ2-1
CDR3aa: CASRTGLAVYNEQFF
CDR3nt: TGTGCCAGCCGCACGGGACTAGCGGTCTACAATGAGCAGTTCTTC

d_gene: .
abundance: few
v_gene: TRBV12-3/TRBV12-4
len: 12
j_gene: TRBJ2-5
CDR3aa: CASSKGPETQYF
CDR3nt: TGTGCCAGCTCGAAGGGTCCCGAGACCCAGTACTTC

d_gene: .
abundance: many
v_gene: TRBV29-1
len: 12
j_gene: TRBJ2-5
CDR3aa: CSVDGFGKTQYF
CDR3nt: TGCAGCGTTGACGGTTTCGGAAAGACCCAGTACTTC

d_gene: .
abundance: .
v_gene: TRBV29-1
len: 13
j_gene: TRBJ2-7
CDR3aa: CSVAGVQDYEQYF
CDR3nt: TGCAGCGTGGCCGGTGTACAGGACTACGAGCAGTACTTC

d_gene: .
abundance: many
v_gene: TRBV29-1
len: 15
j_gene: TRBJ1-1
CDR3aa: CSVEDEGDGYTEAFF
CDR3nt: TGCAGCGTTGAAGATGAAGGAGATGGATACACTGAAGCTTTCTTT

d_gene: .
abundance: many
v_gene: TRBV29-1
len: 13
j_gene: TRBJ2-1
CDR3aa: CSVDGRGYNEQFF
CDR3nt: TGCAGCGTGGATGGCCGGGGCTACAATGAGCAGTTCTTC

d_gene: TRBD1
abundance: few
v_gene: TRBV7-6
len: 15
j_gene: TRBJ2-7
CDR3aa: CASSPLAGGLYEQYF
CDR3nt: TGTGCCAGCAGCCCTCTGGCAGGGGGCCTATACGAGCAGTACTTC

d_gene: TRBD1
abundance: many
v_gene: TRBV7-2
len: 17
j_gene: TRBJ2-7
CDR3aa: CASSLVGDSIVAYEQYF
CDR3nt: TGTGCCAGCAGCTTAGTGGGGGACAGCATTGTAGCCTACGAGCAGTACTTC

d_gene: .
abundance: medium-sized
v_gene: TRBV5-5
len: 14
j_gene: TRBJ2-2
CDR3aa: CASSLSVYTGELFF
CDR3nt: TGTGCCAGCAGCTTGAGTGTCTACACCGGGGAGCTGTTTTTT

d_gene: .
abundance: many
v_gene: TRBV5-1
len: 16
j_gene: TRBJ2-2
CDR3aa: CASSKTLQGDTGELFF
CDR3nt: TGCGCCAGCAGTAAGACCTTACAGGGCGACACCGGGGAGCTGTTTTTT

d_gene: TRBD2
abundance: many
v_gene: TRBV29-1
len: 15
j_gene: TRBJ2-7
CDR3aa: CSVEVVLAGVDEQYF
CDR3nt: TGCAGCGTTGAAGTAGTCCTAGCGGGAGTCGACGAGCAGTACTTC

d_gene: .
abundance: many
v_gene: TRBV20-1
len: 14
j_gene: TRBJ2-2
CDR3aa: CSARPGARTGELFF
CDR3nt: TGCAGTGCCCGCCCGGGGGCACGTACCGGGGAGCTGTTTTTT